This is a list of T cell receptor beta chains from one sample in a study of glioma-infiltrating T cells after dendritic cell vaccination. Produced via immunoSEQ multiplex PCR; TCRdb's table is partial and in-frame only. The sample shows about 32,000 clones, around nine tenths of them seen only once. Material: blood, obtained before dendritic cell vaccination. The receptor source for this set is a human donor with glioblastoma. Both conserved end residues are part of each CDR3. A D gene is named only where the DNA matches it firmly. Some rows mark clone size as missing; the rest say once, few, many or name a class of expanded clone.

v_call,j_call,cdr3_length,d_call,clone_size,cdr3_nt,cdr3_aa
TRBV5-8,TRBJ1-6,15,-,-,TGTGCCAGCAGCTTGGGGAGCTCCTATAATTCACCCCTCCACTTT,CASSLGSSYNSPLHF
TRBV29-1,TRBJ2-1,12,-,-,TGCAGCGTTGAAGATATCGGTAATGAGCAGTTCTTC,CSVEDIGNEQFF
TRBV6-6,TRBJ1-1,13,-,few,TGTGCCAGTAAACAGAGATTGGACACTGAAGCTTTCTTT,CASKQRLDTEAFF
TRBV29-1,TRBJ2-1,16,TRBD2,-,TGCAGCGTTGATGCCCTAGCGGGGAGCTCCTACAATGAGCAGTTCTTC,CSVDALAGSSYNEQFF
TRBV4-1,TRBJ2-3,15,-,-,TGCGCCAGCAGCCGCGGTGCTATCCATCCAGATACGCAGTATTTT,CASSRGAIHPDTQYF
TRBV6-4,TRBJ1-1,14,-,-,TGTGCCAGCAGCCCCCGCAGGGGCGGGACTGAAGCTTTCTTT,CASSPRRGGTEAFF
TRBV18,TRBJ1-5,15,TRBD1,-,TGTGCCAGCTCACCGCGGACAGGGGGCACTCAGCCCCAGCATTTT,CASSPRTGGTQPQHF
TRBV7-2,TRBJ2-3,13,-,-,TGTGCCAGCAGCCCACCTAGCGCAGATACGCAGTATTTT,CASSPPSADTQYF
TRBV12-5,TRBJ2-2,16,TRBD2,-,TGTGCTAGTGGTTTGGCGGTAGCGGGGGTCGGCGGGGAGCTGTTTTTT,CASGLAVAGVGGELFF
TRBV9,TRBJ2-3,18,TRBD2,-,TGTGCCAGCAGCGTAGATCTGGGACTAGCGGGGCACACAGATACGCAGTATTTT,CASSVDLGLAGHTDTQYF
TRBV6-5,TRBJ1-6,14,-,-,TGTGCCAGCAGTTGGGCGACCTATAATTCACCCCTCCACTTT,CASSWATYNSPLHF
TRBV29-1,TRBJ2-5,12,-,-,TGCAGCGTTCTAGGGGTTCGGGAGACCCAGTACTTC,CSVLGVRETQYF
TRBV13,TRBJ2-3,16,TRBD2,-,TGTGCCAGCAGCCTACGGACTAGCGGAGGCACAGATACGCAGTATTTT,CASSLRTSGGTDTQYF
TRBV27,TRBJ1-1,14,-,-,TGTGCCAGCAGTTTAAGGGTGGCGGGCACTGAAGCTTTCTTT,CASSLRVAGTEAFF
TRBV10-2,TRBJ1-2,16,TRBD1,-,TGCGCCAGCAGTTATACCGGGACAGGGCTTAACTATGGCTACACCTTC,CASSYTGTGLNYGYTF
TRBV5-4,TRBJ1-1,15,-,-,TGTGCCAGCAGCTTGGCTTTGGGGGACTTTTCAGAAGCTTTCTTT,CASSLALGDFSEAFF
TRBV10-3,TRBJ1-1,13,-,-,TGTGCCATCGGGGGGGATGTAAGAACTGAAGCTTTCTTT,CAIGGDVRTEAFF
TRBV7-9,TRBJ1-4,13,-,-,TGTGCCAGCAGCTTTAACAGTAATGAAAAACTGTTTTTT,CASSFNSNEKLFF
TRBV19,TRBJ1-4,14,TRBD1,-,TGTGCCAGTATCGATGTAGGGGGCAATGAAAAACTGTTTTTT,CASIDVGGNEKLFF
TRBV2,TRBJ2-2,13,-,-,TGTGCCAGCAGACTCCAGGAGGGCGGGGAGCTGTTTTTT,CASRLQEGGELFF
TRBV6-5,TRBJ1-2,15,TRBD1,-,TGTGCCAGCAGCACCCGGGTAGGACAGGGAGGAGGCTACACCTTC,CASSTRVGQGGGYTF
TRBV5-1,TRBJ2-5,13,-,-,TGCGCCAGCAGCAGACAGGGAGGAGAGACCCAGTACTTC,CASSRQGGETQYF
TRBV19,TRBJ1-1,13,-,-,TGTGCCAGTAGTATAGTTACAGGGTCCCAAGCTTTCTTT,CASSIVTGSQAFF
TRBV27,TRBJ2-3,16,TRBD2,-,TGTGCCAGCACCCCTGGGCGGGGGAAGGGCACAGATACGCAGTATTTT,CASTPGRGKGTDTQYF
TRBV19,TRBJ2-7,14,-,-,TGTGCCAGTAGTCCCCTAGACAGACCCTACGAGCAGTACTTC,CASSPLDRPYEQYF
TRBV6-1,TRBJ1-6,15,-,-,TGTGCCAGCAGTGAAGAAATCACAGGGTACTCCCCCCTCCACTTT,CASSEEITGYSPLHF
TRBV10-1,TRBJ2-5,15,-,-,TGCGCCAGCAGTGTGGAGGGGGGGCCGCATGAGACCCAGTACTTC,CASSVEGGPHETQYF
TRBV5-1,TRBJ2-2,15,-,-,TGCGCCAGCAGCTTGGCACAGGGGAACACCGGGGAGCTGTTTTTT,CASSLAQGNTGELFF
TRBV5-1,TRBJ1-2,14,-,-,TGCGCCAGCAGCGAGTTGACAGGTCAATATGGCTACACCTTC,CASSELTGQYGYTF
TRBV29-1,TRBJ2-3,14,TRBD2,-,TGCAGCGTTAGGAGCGGGGGGGCATTGGATACGCAGTATTTT,CSVRSGGALDTQYF
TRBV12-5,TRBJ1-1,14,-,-,TGTGCTAGTGGCTTTCAGCGGGGGGGCACTGAAGCTTTCTTT,CASGFQRGGTEAFF
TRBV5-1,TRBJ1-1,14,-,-,TGCGCCAGCAGCTTTCGGGGTACGAACACTGAAGCTTTCTTT,CASSFRGTNTEAFF
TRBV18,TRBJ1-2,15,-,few,TGTGCCAGCTCACCACGGGGAGCGTCTAACTATGGCTACACCTTC,CASSPRGASNYGYTF
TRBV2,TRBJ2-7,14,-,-,TGTGCCAGCAGTCCAGAGGGTCCCGGGAGCGAGCAGTACTTC,CASSPEGPGSEQYF
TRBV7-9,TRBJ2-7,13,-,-,TGTGCCAGCAGCGAGGGAACCCCGGGGAACCAGTACTTC,CASSEGTPGNQYF
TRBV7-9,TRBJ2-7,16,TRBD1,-,TGTGCCAGCAGCTCGCCGGGACAGGGAAGGGGATACGAGCAGTACTTC,CASSSPGQGRGYEQYF
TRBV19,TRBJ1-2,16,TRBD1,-,TGTGCCAGTAGTATGCGCGGACAGGTGTTCGACTATGGCTACACCTTC,CASSMRGQVFDYGYTF